These 26 T cell receptor gamma chains were all obtained from the same sample, sequenced in a study of human gamma delta and Vdelta1 T cells. Their antigen targets remain unknown. TCRdb re-processed the PCR reads using CATT. The sample includes thousands of gamma-chain clones, more than 30% of them seen just once. Sequencing input: Vdelta1 gamma-delta T cells from blood grown in culture (DOT cells). These receptors were collected from a human donor in good health.

By proportion, this clone is medium-sized. The chain couples TRGV9 to TRGJ1 or TRGJ2. The junction had 5 bases not matched to a gene; V was cut back by 3 bases and J by 3 bases. Germline CDR1 GITISATS, CDR2 ISYDGTV (reference sequence). CDR3 length: 13 amino acids. The CDR3: CALWEFVYYKKLF. The CDR3 region has the DNA TGTGCCTTGTGGGAGTTCGTTTATTATAAGAAACTCTTT.

There are a few counts of this clone. This chain connects TRGV5 to TRGJ1 or TRGJ2. This CDR3 contains 14 residues. Germline V gene lookup returns CDR1 VINAFY and CDR2 YDVSNSKD. Trimming took 3 bases from V and 0 from J; bases not matched to a gene: 5. The CDR3 DNA is TGTGCCACCTGGGACTTGCCGAATTATTATAAGAAACTCTTT. This gives the protein CATWDLPNYYKKLF.

This clone has a handful of counts. This sequence joins TRGV8 and TRGJ1 or TRGJ2. Germline V gene lookup returns CDR1 VENAVY and CDR2 YDSYNSRV. The CDR3 covers 14 residues. Trimming removed 0 bases from V and 2 bases from J; junction bases left unmatched: 4. The CDR3 is CATWDRLHYYKKLF. CDR3 DNA sequence: TGTGCCACCTGGGATAGGCTCCATTATTATAAGAAACTCTTT.

This clone has more than one count but fewer than ten. The chain uses TRGV9 and TRGJ1 or TRGJ2. The V gene end was trimmed by 1 base and the J gene end by 7 bases; junction bases not matched to a gene: 4. Per the germline V gene, CDR1 is GITISATS and CDR2 is ISYDGTV (reference sequence). The CDR3 is 12 residues long. The CDR3 bases are TGTGCCTTGTGGGAGGTTTCCTATAAGAAACTCTTT. Translated: CALWEVSYKKLF.

In this sample, this clone turned up a few times. The chain uses TRGV5 and TRGJ1 or TRGJ2. Germline-derived CDR1 and CDR2 are VINAFY and YDVSNSKD. The ends lost 0 bases at V and 5 bases at J; junction bases unmatched: 7. This CDR3 has 14 amino acids. The CDR3 DNA sequence: TGTGCCACCTGGGACAGGCATTTTGATTATAAGAAACTCTTT. Amino acid sequence: CATWDRHFDYKKLF.

The rearrangement links TRGV8 to TRGJ1 or TRGJ2. There are 12 residues in the CDR3. Per germline, CDR1 VENAVY and CDR2 YDSYNSRV. V lost 3 bases and J lost 6; bases outside the gene matches: 5. The CDR3 region is CATWDVRYKKLF. Here the CDR3 DNA reads TGTGCCACCTGGGATGTCCGTTATAAGAAACTCTTT.

The gene calls are TRGV5 and TRGJP1. CDR3 length equals 16 residues. In germline, CDR1 is VINAFY, CDR2 YDVSNSKD. The junction had 9 bases not matched to a gene; V was cut back by 5 bases and J by 0 bases. The CDR3, as DNA: TGTGCCACCTGGGTCGGGGAATATACCACTGGTTGGTTCAAGATATTT. Protein sequence: CATWVGEYTTGWFKIF.

This clone has only a few counts. The genes are TRGV4 and TRGJP2. V gave up 2 bases and J gave up 0 bases; unmatched junction bases: 3. CDR1 is EGSTGY and CDR2 is YDSYTSSV in the germline V gene. This CDR3 comprises 15 residues. CDR3 bases: TGTGCCACCTGGGATGCTTATAGTAGTGATTGGATCAAGACGTTT. It is translated as CATWDAYSSDWIKTF.

A few counts support this clone. The chain couples TRGV2 to TRGJ1 or TRGJ2. Germline CDR1 reads EGSNGY; CDR2 reads YDSYNSKV. V lost 0 bases to trimming and J lost 5 bases; unmatched junction nucleotides: 4. The CDR3 is made up of 13 amino acids. Here the CDR3 reads CATWDGTDYKKLF. The CDR3 nucleotides read TGTGCCACCTGGGACGGGACGGATTATAAGAAACTCTTT.

V gene TRGV9 combines with J gene TRGJ1 or TRGJ2. Looked up from germline, CDR1 is GITISATS and CDR2 is ISYDGTV (reference sequence). The CDR3 is 13 amino acids. V lost 3 bases to trimming and J lost 3 bases; unmatched junction nucleotides: 5. This chain's CDR3 is CALWESRYYKKLF. The DNA of the CDR3 is TGTGCCTTGTGGGAGTCTCGTTATTATAAGAAACTCTTT.

A few counts support this clone. The J gene is TRGJ1 or TRGJ2, the V gene TRGV4. Trimming took 9 bases from V and 8 from J; bases not matched to a gene: 13. The germline CDR1 and CDR2 sequences are EGSTGY and YDSYTSSV. The CDR3 has 12 residues. The CDR3 protein is CATAFRVDKKLF. DNA for the CDR3: TGTGCCACCGCCTTTCGGGTTGATAAGAAACTCTTT.

This chain connects TRGV9 to TRGJ1 or TRGJ2. The V gene's germline CDR1 is GITISATS and CDR2 ISYDGTV (reference sequence). The CDR3 has 13 residues. The junction had 2 bases not matched to a gene; V was cut back by 1 base and J by 2 bases. The CDR3 DNA sequence: TGTGCCTTGTGGGAGGTTGATTATTATAAGAAACTCTTT. Translating gives CALWEVDYYKKLF.

V is TRGV3 and J is TRGJP1. Germline values: CDR1 VTNTFY, CDR2 YDVSTARD (reference sequence). The CDR3 runs 14 residues. The J segment lost 9 bases and the V segment lost 1 base, leaving 8 bases of the junction unmatched. CDR3 region: CATWDRSRRWFKIF. Here the CDR3 DNA reads TGTGCCACCTGGGACAGATCTCGCCGTTGGTTCAAGATATTT.

This clone appeared a few times. The rearrangement uses TRGV9 and TRGJ1 or TRGJ2. Germline CDR1 and CDR2: GITISATS and ISYDGTV (reference sequence). J gave up 5 bases and V 0 bases, and 4 bases lay outside the gene matches. CDR3 length: 13 amino acids. CDR3 nucleotides: TGTGCCTTGTGGGAGGTGGATGATTATAAGAAACTCTTT. Protein sequence: CALWEVDDYKKLF.

This clone came up a few times. This chain uses TRGV8 with TRGJ1 or TRGJ2. CDR3 length: 20 amino acids. Germline V gives CDR1 VENAVY, CDR2 YDSYNSRV. J gave up 0 bases and V 3 bases, and 23 bases lay outside the gene matches. CDR3 in DNA: TGTGCCACCTGGGATGGTAGGGCGGCTTGGGGGAGCTCGAATTATTATAAGAAACTCTTT. Translated: CATWDGRAAWGSSNYYKKLF.

This clone is labeled medium-sized (0.01 to 0.1%). Other DNA sequences in the same sample also yield this CDR3. V and J are TRGV4 and TRGJ1 or TRGJ2. V was clipped by 5 bases and J by 1 base; unmatched bases: 2. Germline CDR1 reads EGSTGY; CDR2 reads YDSYTSSV. This CDR3 comprises 12 residues. DNA for the CDR3: TGTGCCACCTGGGTAAATTATTATAAGAAACTCTTT. Its protein is CATWVNYYKKLF.

For this clone: The same CDR3 can be traced to other DNA sequences in this sample. This chain links TRGV2 with TRGJP2. Germline V gene sequence: CDR1 EGSNGY, CDR2 YDSYNSKV. With 0 bases clipped from V and 2 bases from J, the junction kept 3 bases outside the gene matches. This CDR3 comprises 15 residues. CDR3 residues: CATWDGISSDWIKTF. The CDR3 coding sequence is TGTGCCACCTGGGACGGGATAAGTAGTGATTGGATCAAGACGTTT.

About this clone itself: One base away lies a much larger clone, so this may be a sequencing read error. The genes are TRGV5 and TRGJ1 or TRGJ2. CDR1 and CDR2 from the germline V gene are VINAFY and YDVSNSKD. Germline trimming cut 0 bases from V and 3 bases from J; bases unmatched to any gene: 2. This CDR3 is 13 amino acids long. CDR3 in DNA: TGTGCCACCTGGGACAGGCCTTATTATAAGAAACTCTTT. Translation: CATWDRPYYKKLF.

The J gene is TRGJ1 or TRGJ2, the V gene TRGV2. The germline V gene encodes CDR1 EGSNGY and CDR2 YDSYNSKV. Unmatched junction bases numbered 10, after V lost 0 bases and J lost 5 bases. This CDR3 has 15 residues. The CDR3 loop is CATWDGPGGDYKKLF. The CDR3, as DNA: TGTGCCACCTGGGACGGGCCGGGCGGTGATTATAAGAAACTCTTT.

This clone has only a few counts. This chain links TRGV9 with TRGJ1 or TRGJ2. The V and J ends lost 3 bases and 1 base, in that order; junction bases with no gene match: 3. There are 13 residues in the CDR3. CDR1 GITISATS and CDR2 ISYDGTV come from the germline V gene (reference sequence). The CDR3 loop reads CALWETNYYKKLF. CDR3 sequence (DNA): TGTGCCTTGTGGGAGACAAATTATTATAAGAAACTCTTT.

To note about this clone: One base away lies a much larger clone, so this may be a sequencing read error. Distinct nucleotide sequences in the sample also encode this CDR3. This rearrangement joins TRGV10 to TRGJP1. TRGV10 carries the ORF label, with uncertain function. This CDR3 spans 14 amino acids. Trimming at V came to 8 bases and at J to 0 bases, leaving 4 bases not matched to a gene. CDR3 in amino acids: CAAWDYTTGWFKIF. The CDR3 nucleotides read TGTGCTGCGTGGGATTATACCACTGGTTGGTTCAAGATATTT.

This clone was counted only a few times. Within the sample, other DNA sequences also encode this same CDR3. This chain uses TRGV4 with TRGJ1 or TRGJ2. Germline V lookup: CDR1 EGSTGY, CDR2 YDSYTSSV. The CDR3 sequence is 11 residues long. The V and J ends lost 2 bases and 7 bases, in that order; junction bases with no gene match: 2. The CDR3 region is CATWDVYKKLF. The CDR3 region has the DNA TGTGCCACCTGGGATGTCTATAAGAAACTCTTT.

This chain uses TRGV9 with TRGJ1 or TRGJ2. Per the germline V gene, CDR1 is GITISATS and CDR2 is ISYDGTV (reference sequence). The CDR3 is 13 amino acids. Trimming cost V 1 base and J 1 base; bases outside gene matches: 1. CDR3 in DNA: TGTGCCTTGTGGGAGGTAAATTATTATAAGAAACTCTTT. It specifies CALWEVNYYKKLF.

This clone is categorized as large (0.1 to 1%). The chain is built from TRGV5 and TRGJ1 or TRGJ2. J was trimmed by 3 bases and V by 2 bases; bases with no gene match: 1. CDR3 size: 12 residues. CDR1 and CDR2 from the germline V gene are VINAFY and YDVSNSKD. The CDR3 spells CATWDTYYKKLF. CDR3 in DNA: TGTGCCACCTGGGACACTTATTATAAGAAACTCTTT.

The chain recombines TRGV9 with TRGJ1 or TRGJ2. V was clipped by 2 bases and J by 4 bases; unmatched bases: 2. The CDR3 consists of 12 residues. CDR1 and CDR2 (germline): GITISATS, ISYDGTV (reference sequence). CDR3 nucleotide sequence: TGTGCCTTGTGGGAGGAATATTATAAGAAACTCTTT. It encodes CALWEEYYKKLF.

A note on this clone: This may be a read error, as it is one base from a much larger clone. This chain connects TRGV4 to TRGJ1 or TRGJ2. V gave up 4 bases and J gave up 3 bases; unmatched junction bases: 3. Germline CDR1 reads EGSTGY; CDR2 reads YDSYTSSV. CDR3 length: 12 amino acids. Here the CDR3 DNA reads TGTGCCACCTGGGAAGTTTATTATAAGAAACTCTTT. It yields the protein CATWEVYYKKLF.